This T cell receptor (beta chain) derives from a study of regulatory T cells in long-lasting Graves disease. Study overall: Over-5-year antithyroid drug use with positive TSH receptor antibodies defined persistent Graves' disease in the study.

A few counts support this clonotype. Its specificity is unknown. Arm-PCR with iRepertoire HTBI primers amplified the CDR3 regions for these TCR beta libraries. As originally analysed: In the combined samples, around 60 TRBV and more than 11 TRBJ segments were identified. TCRdb re-called the multiplex PCR reads with MiXCR, one entry per CDR3 protein. Clone size and V and J calls follow TCRdb, not the original study. The sample records approximately 400,000 distinct CDR3 sequences, around 22% being singletons. Described time point: persistent/refractory GD, antithyroid drugs over 5 years with positive TRAb. PBMCs were the source of the RNA used for TCR sequencing. Study conclusions and caveats: Authors noted too few samples as a limitation. Persistent patients shared more public clonotypes (about 2,700) than new patients (more than 900).

V lost 5 bases and J lost 3; bases outside the gene matches: 8. This CDR3 has 14 residues. Germline V CDR1 and CDR2: SGHRS, YFSETQ. The chain employs TRBV5-1 and TRBJ2-7; the match to TRBD1 covers 7 bases. This material consisted of peripheral blood mononuclear cells (PBMCs), taken when the disease was refractory, from a patient treated with antithyroid drugs. This sequence originates from a female donor with Graves disease. The CDR3 bases are TGCGCCAGCAGGCCCGGGACAGAAAGCTACGAGCAGTACTTC. It encodes CASRPGTESYEQYF.